What follows is one T cell receptor beta chain and its context. Authors' analysis steps: Nucleated cell counts were estimated from reference gene primer amplification. TCRdb's copy holds only in-frame clones and misses some; the assay was immunoSEQ multiplex PCR. Clonal size and the V and J genes are those of that table, whereas D and trimming came from the DNA. The data show around 150,000 clones, with about 85% seen just once and more than 5% held by the top ten. These data belong to a study of blood T cell repertoires in COVID-19. CDR1 MNHEY and CDR2 SVGAGI come from the germline V gene. The CDR3 contains 16 residues. Trimming pared 0 bases from V and 3 bases from J, leaving 11 bases between. Individuals drawn from 20 to 25 US areas were roughly 18 to 89 years old. Recovered Cohort 3 donors showed two negative PCRs, clearance, or symptom resolution.

The specimen was PBMCs or T cells enriched from blood (not recorded which). V is TRBV6-5 and J is TRBJ2-2; possibly TRBD2 for D (5 bases). The sequence derives from a woman aged 40 to 50 who had recovered from COVID-19. The CDR3 protein is CASSYSGVGDTGELFF. Written as DNA, the CDR3 is TGTGCCAGCAGTTACTCAGGTGTCGGGGACACCGGGGAGCTGTTTTTT.